These 6 T cell receptor beta chains came from one sample sequenced in a study of PD-L1 blockade in urothelial cancer. As for time point: pretreatment peripheral blood. The repertoire was sequenced with immunoSEQ multiplex PCR; TCRdb's copy has only in-frame clones and lacks some. The sample consists of about 63,000 clones, more than 80% of them appearing once. Material: PBMCs, obtained around atezolizumab (anti-PD-L1) treatment. All receptors come from a man aged 70-80 years with urothelial cancer.

V is TRBV7-2 and J is TRBJ2-3, with no clear D. The germline V gene encodes CDR1 SGHTA and CDR2 FQGNSA. The length of the CDR3 is 12 residues. Trimming took off 5 bases at V and 4 bases at J, with 7 bases between the two ends. CDR3 in DNA: TGTGCCAGCAGCACCGGGTCAGATACGCAGTATTTT. Amino acid sequence: CASSTGSDTQYF.

The rearrangement joins TRBV18 to TRBJ2-3; 7 bases align to TRBD2. The CDR3 sequence is 17 residues long. V lost 6 bases, J lost 0 bases, and 12 bases stayed unmatched. From germline, CDR1 is KGHSH and CDR2 LQKENI. CDR3 residues: CASSPGGGSHSTDTQYF. DNA of the CDR3: TGTGCCAGCTCCCCCGGCGGGGGATCCCATAGCACAGATACGCAGTATTTT.

This clone was found once. This chain connects TRBV6-6 to TRBJ1-1; 7 bases fit TRBD1. After removal of 5 bases from V and 1 base from J, the junction contained 4 bases not matched to a gene. Germline V CDR1 and CDR2: MNHNY, SVGAGI (reference sequence). The CDR3 is 14 amino acids. This CDR3 reads CASSPRQGNTEAFF. In DNA form, the CDR3 reads TGTGCCAGCAGTCCCAGACAGGGGAACACTGAAGCTTTCTTT.

The chain recombines TRBV5-4 with TRBJ2-5; 10 bases map to TRBD2. The length of the CDR3 is 15 residues. J lost 2 bases, V lost 4 bases, and 5 bases had no gene match. CDR1 and CDR2 (germline): SGHNT, YYREEE (reference sequence). CDR3 region: CASSIRTSGQETQYF. The CDR3 DNA is TGTGCCAGCAGCATTCGGACTAGCGGACAAGAGACCCAGTACTTC.

The chain recombines TRBV11-3 with TRBJ2-1, with 11 nucleotides matching TRBD1. Germline V gives CDR1 SGHNT, CDR2 YENEEA. With V trimmed by 4 bases and J by 5 bases, 4 bases remained unmatched. The CDR3 is made up of 15 amino acids. The CDR3 protein is CASSYRDRGNNEQFF. The CDR3 nucleotides read TGTGCCAGCAGCTACCGGGACAGGGGGAACAATGAGCAGTTCTTC.

V is TRBV19 and J is TRBJ2-2; D unclear. Trimming pared 1 base from V and 4 bases from J, leaving 7 bases between. Looked up from germline, CDR1 is LNHDA and CDR2 is SQIVND (reference sequence). The CDR3 totals 14 residues. CDR3 in amino acids: CASSIGWATGELFF. The CDR3 DNA reads TGTGCCAGTAGTATAGGGTGGGCCACCGGGGAGCTGTTTTTT.